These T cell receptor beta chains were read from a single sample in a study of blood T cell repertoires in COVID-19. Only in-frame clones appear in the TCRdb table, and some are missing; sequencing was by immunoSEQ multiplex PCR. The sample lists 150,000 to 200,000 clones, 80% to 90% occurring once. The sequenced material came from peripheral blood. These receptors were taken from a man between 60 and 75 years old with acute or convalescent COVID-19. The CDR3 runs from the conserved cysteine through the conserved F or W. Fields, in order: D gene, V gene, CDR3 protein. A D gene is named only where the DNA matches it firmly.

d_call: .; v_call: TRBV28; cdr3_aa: CASSLTVPNEKLFF
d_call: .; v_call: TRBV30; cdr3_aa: CAWSKGLSYNEQFF
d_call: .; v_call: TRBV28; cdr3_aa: CASSFGGLSNQPQHF
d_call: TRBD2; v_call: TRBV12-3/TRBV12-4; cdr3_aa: CASRLAGASEQFF
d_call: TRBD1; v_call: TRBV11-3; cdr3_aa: CASSPQGEETQYF
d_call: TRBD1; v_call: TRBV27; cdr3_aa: CASSTDRGPEPAGANVLTF
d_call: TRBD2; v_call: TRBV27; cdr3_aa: CASSPQRERSEQYF
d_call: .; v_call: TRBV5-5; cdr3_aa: CASSLIVQALQYF
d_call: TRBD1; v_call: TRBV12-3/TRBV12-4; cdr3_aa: CASSLNPGTAQHF
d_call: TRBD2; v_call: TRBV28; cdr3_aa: CASSTLAGGLKTQYF
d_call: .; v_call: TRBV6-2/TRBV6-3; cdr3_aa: CASSYGPFSVEAFF
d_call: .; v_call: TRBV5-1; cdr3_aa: CASSLASTGELFF
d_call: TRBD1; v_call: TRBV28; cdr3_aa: CASRTGSSYNSPLHF
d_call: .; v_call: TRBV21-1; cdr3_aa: CASSKPDTEGSPNEQFF
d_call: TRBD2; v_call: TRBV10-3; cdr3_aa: CAMARGTSGSTYEQYF
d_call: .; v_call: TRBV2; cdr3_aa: CASSEAGGANQPQHF
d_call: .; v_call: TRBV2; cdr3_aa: CACTGTGGGEAFF
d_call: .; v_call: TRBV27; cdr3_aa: CASSPQGKNEKLFF
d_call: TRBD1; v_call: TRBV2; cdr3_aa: CASGPGGSYGYTF
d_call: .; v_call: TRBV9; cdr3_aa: CASSKGGTVSYEQYF
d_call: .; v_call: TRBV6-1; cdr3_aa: CASSEGSTDSNEKLFF
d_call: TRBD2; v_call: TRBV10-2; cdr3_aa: CASNAGGPYEQYF
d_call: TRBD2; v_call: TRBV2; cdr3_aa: CASSPGGSYEQYF
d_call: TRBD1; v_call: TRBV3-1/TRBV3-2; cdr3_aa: CASSHLGTALLGTGELFF
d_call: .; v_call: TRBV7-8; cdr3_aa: CASSLAITPPQNTIYF
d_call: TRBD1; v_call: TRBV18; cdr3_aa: CASSPGTEETQYF
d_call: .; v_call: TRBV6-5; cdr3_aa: CASRPADNSNQPQHF
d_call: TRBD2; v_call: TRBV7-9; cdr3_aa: CAPGGVDTQYF
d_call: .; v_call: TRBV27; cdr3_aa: CASSFGVWSPLHF
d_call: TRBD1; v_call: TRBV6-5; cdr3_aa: CASSKPGTGSHEQYF
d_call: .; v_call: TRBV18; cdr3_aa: CASSPGQGQNTEAFF
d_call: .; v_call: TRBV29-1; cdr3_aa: CSGRAGNTIYF
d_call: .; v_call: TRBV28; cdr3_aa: CASSTSRGARETQYF
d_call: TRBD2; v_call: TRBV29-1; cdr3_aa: CSITTSGRAGTGELFF
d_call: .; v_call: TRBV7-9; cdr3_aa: CASSLGSYEQYF
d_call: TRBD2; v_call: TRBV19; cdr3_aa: CASSIWTSAYNEQFF
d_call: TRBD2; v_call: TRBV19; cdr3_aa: CASSLNLAGDNEQFF
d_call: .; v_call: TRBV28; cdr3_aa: CASRRGPNNSPLHF
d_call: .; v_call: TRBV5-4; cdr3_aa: CASSASGTYEQYF
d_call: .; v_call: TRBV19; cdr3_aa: CASRQNSGNTIYF
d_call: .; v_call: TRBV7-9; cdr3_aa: CASSQEGEHGYTF
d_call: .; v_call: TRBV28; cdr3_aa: CASRPQSGEKLFF
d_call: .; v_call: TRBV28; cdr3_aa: CASSTQGYEQYF
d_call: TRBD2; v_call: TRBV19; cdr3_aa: CASGLAGRNEQFF
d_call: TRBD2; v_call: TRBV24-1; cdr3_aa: CATSEYSGKDTDTQYF
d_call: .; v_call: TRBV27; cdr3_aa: CASSDWTPPYEQYF
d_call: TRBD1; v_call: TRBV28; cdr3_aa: CASSLPVPTGYSNQPQHF
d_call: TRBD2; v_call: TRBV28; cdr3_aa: CASSLQIIAGYEQYF